This T cell receptor beta chain was recorded in a study of spatial heterogeneity in lung cancer. Study-wide background: Alpha-chain sequences were consistently detected less often than beta-chain sequences. Within tumor regions, the number of TCR transcripts tracked closely with a T cell module score obtained from matched bulk RNA-seq.

The CDR3 has 14 residues. Germline-derived CDR1 and CDR2 are LGHNA and YNFKEQ. Trimming cost V 1 base and J 2 bases, with 8 bases left between them. Comment on this clonotype: What it recognizes is unknown.

Study-level points and caveats: Mutation counts in tumors were tracked by counts of expanded intratumoral alpha and beta TCRs. Nonsynonymous mutations, ubiquitous and regional, were tracked respectively by counts of ubiquitous and regional expanded TCRs.

Stated time point: sample taken at primary tumor resection. MiXCR was run by TCRdb on the 5' RACE reads, yielding one entry per CDR3 protein. The repertoire includes 4,000 to 5,000 distinct CDR3 sequences, around 12% of them detected once, and about a quarter sits in the top ten. The rearrangement links TRBV4-2 to TRBJ1-2; no firm D call. The source is a male donor with early-stage non-small cell lung cancer. Sequences were derived from lung tumor tissue, sampled at surgery. The CDR3 DNA reads as TGTGCCAGCAGCCAAGTCGCGCAGAACTATGGCTACACCTTC. It codes for CASSQVAQNYGYTF.